A selection of T cell receptor beta chains follows, all from one sample in a study of T cells in localized non-small cell lung cancer. Repertoires were generated with immunoSEQ multiplex PCR, while TCRdb's copy carries only in-frame clones and drops some. The repertoire holds 53,000 or so clones, with approximately 90% as singletons. Sequenced material: peripheral blood, taken before any cancer treatment. The receptors originated from a man aged 40-75 years with stage I lung adenocarcinoma. CDR3s include the opening cysteine and the closing phenylalanine or tryptophan. D genes are given only for firm matches.

j_call d_call v_call cdr3_aa
TRBJ2-7 . TRBV6-6 CASSYAGDEQYF
TRBJ2-7 . TRBV5-6 CASSLWLGADYEQYF
TRBJ2-5 TRBD2 TRBV5-1 CASSLIGLDETQYF
TRBJ2-7 . TRBV10-3 CAITQVGRLHEQYF
TRBJ2-1 TRBD1 TRBV11-3 CASSQPGQGNEQFF
TRBJ2-5 . TRBV19 CASSARGPGLETQYF
TRBJ2-7 TRBD1 TRBV7-9 CASSSRDSYEQYF
TRBJ2-5 . TRBV5-1 CASSAWTQRETQYF
TRBJ2-5 . TRBV6-1 CASKAGSGQETQYF
TRBJ2-5 TRBD1 TRBV28 CASSSTRDRSEGRTQYF
TRBJ2-1 . TRBV5-1 CASSSGHLGGNEQFF
TRBJ2-3 TRBD2 TRBV12-5 CASGQGTNTDTQYF
TRBJ2-3 . TRBV5-6 CASSFLAGSTDTQYF
TRBJ2-7 . TRBV4-1 CASSQDSPEQYF
TRBJ2-1 . TRBV4-2 CASSQDPRQRHNEQFF
TRBJ2-7 . TRBV7-9 CASSRETYEQYF
TRBJ2-7 TRBD2 TRBV4-2 CASSQAGTSGWHEQYF
TRBJ2-5 . TRBV7-3 CASSKGGSQETQYF
TRBJ1-5 . TRBV30 CAWAGGGGRQPQHF
TRBJ2-1 TRBD2 TRBV7-9 CASSLRREGLRNEQFF
TRBJ1-5 TRBD1 TRBV7-6 CASSTGGGDQPQHF
TRBJ2-7 TRBD1 TRBV6-5 CAAGQGALYEQYF
TRBJ1-1 TRBD1 TRBV19 CASSTDRGGNTEAFF
TRBJ2-3 TRBD1 TRBV9 CASSVDAGGTFTQYF
TRBJ2-3 TRBD1 TRBV5-5 CASSHRDRYTDTQYF
TRBJ2-7 . TRBV5-1 CASSLLPSYEQYF
TRBJ1-1 . TRBV21-1 CASSKVGQQAFF
TRBJ2-7 TRBD1 TRBV6-1 CASRTGAEQYF
TRBJ2-3 . TRBV5-1 CASSRGRRTQYF
TRBJ2-4 . TRBV19 CASSIGSLAAKNIQYF
TRBJ2-1 . TRBV30 CAWSVLRGEQFF
TRBJ2-7 . TRBV4-2 CASSPREGFEQYF
TRBJ2-3 TRBD2 TRBV5-4 CASSLGLAGPSTDTQYF
TRBJ1-1 TRBD1 TRBV7-9 CASSLGQGGEGTEAFF
TRBJ2-1 TRBD1 TRBV30 CAFDTGTGLYNEQFF
TRBJ2-1 TRBD2 TRBV4-2 CASSPDPGLAGVNEQFF
TRBJ2-7 . TRBV7-2 CASSLQDYPPNPYEQYF
TRBJ2-3 TRBD1 TRBV11-3 CASATGRDRGTDTQYF
TRBJ2-7 . TRBV7-8 CASSLLSGEQYF
TRBJ2-5 TRBD2 TRBV29-1 CSAGRVAGETQYF
TRBJ2-3 TRBD2 TRBV7-2 CASSLAYAGGTDTQYF
TRBJ2-7 . TRBV6-6 CASSERSEQYF
TRBJ2-7 . TRBV9 CASSVEGGSYEQYF
TRBJ2-7 . TRBV7-2 CASSLGGFYEQYF
TRBJ2-7 . TRBV14 CASSQVSGDAYEQYF